This TCR beta chain was identified in a study of PD-1 blockade in classical Hodgkin lymphoma. Whole-study findings and limits: Reported findings placed baseline TCR diversity lower in newly diagnosed patients (compared with healthy donors). Patients starting nivolumab under 1 year after ASCT were excluded. Partial responders and progressors had significantly lower baseline TCR diversity. By C4D1, CD4+ diversity increased significantly, especially in complete responders.

Here immunoSEQ multiplex PCR was the method, and the copy in TCRdb shows in-frame clones only, minus some. The profile shows about 97,000 clones, roughly 91% of them singletons. Points on this clone: Its target is not known.

The germline gives CDR1 LGHNA, CDR2 YNFKEQ. V was shortened by 8 bases and J by 5 bases, with 19 bases between the two germline ends. CDR3 length: 14 residues. Brentuximab vedotin exposure varied, and every patient relapsed after autologous stem cell transplantation. The material was peripheral blood mononuclear cells (PBMCs), obtained before the second cycle of nivolumab. The chain has TRBV4-2 and TRBJ2-7; possible D gene TRBD2, 6 bases. The TCR comes from a human donor with classical Hodgkin lymphoma. The CDR3 spells CASWPAGMSDEQYF. CDR3 coding DNA: TGTGCCAGCTGGCCCGCGGGGATGAGCGACGAGCAGTACTTC.